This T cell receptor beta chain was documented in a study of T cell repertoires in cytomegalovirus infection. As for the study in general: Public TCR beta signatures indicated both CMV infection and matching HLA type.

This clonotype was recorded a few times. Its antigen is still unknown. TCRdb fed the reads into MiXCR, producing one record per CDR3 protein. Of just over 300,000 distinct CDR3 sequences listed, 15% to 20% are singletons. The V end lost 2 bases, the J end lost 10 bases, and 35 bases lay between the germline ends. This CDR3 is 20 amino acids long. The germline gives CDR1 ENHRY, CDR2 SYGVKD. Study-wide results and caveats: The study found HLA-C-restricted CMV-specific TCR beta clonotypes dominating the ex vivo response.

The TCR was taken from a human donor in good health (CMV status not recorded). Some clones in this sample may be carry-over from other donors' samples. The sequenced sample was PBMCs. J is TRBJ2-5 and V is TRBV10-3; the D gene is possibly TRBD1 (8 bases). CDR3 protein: CAISEAGTGLLGGGLRDQYF. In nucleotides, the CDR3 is TGTGCCATCAGTGAGGCCGGGACAGGCCTTCTTGGCGGGGGCCTTAGAGACCAGTACTTC.